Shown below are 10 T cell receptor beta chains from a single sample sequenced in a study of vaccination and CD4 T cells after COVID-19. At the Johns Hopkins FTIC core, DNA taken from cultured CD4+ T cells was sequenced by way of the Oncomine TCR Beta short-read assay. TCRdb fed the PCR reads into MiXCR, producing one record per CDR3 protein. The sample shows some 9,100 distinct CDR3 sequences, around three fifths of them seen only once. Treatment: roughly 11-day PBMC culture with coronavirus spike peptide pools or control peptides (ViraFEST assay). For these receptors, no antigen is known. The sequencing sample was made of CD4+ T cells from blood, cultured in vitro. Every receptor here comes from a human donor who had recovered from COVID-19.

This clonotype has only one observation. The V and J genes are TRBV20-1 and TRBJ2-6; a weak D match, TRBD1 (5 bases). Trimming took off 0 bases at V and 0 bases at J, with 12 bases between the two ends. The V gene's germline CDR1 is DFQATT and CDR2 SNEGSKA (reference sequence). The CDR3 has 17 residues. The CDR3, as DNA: TGCAGTGCTAGAGATCTCCAGGGCAGCTCTGGGGCCAACGTCCTGACTTTC. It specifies CSARDLQGSSGANVLTF.

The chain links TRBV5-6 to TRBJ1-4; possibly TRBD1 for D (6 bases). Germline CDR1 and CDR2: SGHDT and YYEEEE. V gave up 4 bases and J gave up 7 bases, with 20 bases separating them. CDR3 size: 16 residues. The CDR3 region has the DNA TGTGCCAGCAGCATTGGGCTCAGGGGCCACCGTGAAAAACTGTTTTTT. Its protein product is CASSIGLRGHREKLFF.

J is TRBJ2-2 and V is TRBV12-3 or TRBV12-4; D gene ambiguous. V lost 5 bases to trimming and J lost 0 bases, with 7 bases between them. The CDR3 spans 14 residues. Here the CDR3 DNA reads TGTGCCAGCAGTGGATCCTCGAACACCGGGGAGCTGTTTTTT. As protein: CASSGSSNTGELFF.

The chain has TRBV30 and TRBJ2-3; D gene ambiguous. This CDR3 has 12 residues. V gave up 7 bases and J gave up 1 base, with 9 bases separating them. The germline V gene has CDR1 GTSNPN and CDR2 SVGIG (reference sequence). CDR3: CALVQGTDTQYF. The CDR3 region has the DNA TGTGCCTTGGTACAAGGCACAGATACGCAGTATTTT.

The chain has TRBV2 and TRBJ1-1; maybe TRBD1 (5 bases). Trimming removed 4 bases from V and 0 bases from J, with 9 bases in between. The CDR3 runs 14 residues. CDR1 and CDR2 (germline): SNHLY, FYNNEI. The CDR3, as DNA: TGTGCCAGCAGTGTACAGGAGCTGAACACTGAAGCTTTCTTT. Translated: CASSVQELNTEAFF.

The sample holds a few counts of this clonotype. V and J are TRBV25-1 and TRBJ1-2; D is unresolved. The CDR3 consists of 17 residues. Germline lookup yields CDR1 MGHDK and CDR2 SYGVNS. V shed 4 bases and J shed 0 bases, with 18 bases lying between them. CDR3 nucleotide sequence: TGTGCCAGCAGTGGACAACAAGGGAACCCAGCTAACTATGGCTACACCTTC. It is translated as CASSGQQGNPANYGYTF.

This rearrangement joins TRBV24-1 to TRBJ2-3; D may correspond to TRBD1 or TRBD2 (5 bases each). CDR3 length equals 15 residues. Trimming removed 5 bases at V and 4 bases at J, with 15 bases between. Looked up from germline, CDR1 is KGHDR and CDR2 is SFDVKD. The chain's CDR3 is CATSVSGGRADTQYF. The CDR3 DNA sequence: TGTGCCACCAGTGTGTCTGGGGGAAGGGCAGATACGCAGTATTTT.

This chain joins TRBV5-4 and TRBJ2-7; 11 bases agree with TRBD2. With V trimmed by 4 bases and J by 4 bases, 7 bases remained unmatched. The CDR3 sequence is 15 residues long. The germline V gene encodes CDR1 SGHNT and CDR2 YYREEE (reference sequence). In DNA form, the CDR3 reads TGTGCCAGCAGCCCGACTAGCGGGGTCATTTACGAGCAGTACTTC. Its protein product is CASSPTSGVIYEQYF. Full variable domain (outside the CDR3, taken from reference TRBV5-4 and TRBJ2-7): ETGVTQSPTHLIKTRGQQVTLRCSSQSGHNTVSWYQQALGQGPQFIFQYYREEENGRGNFPPRFSGLQFPNYSSELNVNALELDDSALYLCASSPTSGVIYEQYFGPGTRLTVT.

The CDR3 is CASSDQGGSTDTQYF. In nucleotides, the CDR3 is TGTGCCAGCAGTGACCAGGGAGGGAGCACAGATACGCAGTATTTT. The rearrangement links TRBV6-4 to TRBJ2-3, with 7 bases aligning to TRBD2. This CDR3 contains 15 residues. With V trimmed by 2 bases and J by 0 bases, 2 bases remained unmatched. The germline V gene encodes CDR1 MRHNA and CDR2 SNTAGT.

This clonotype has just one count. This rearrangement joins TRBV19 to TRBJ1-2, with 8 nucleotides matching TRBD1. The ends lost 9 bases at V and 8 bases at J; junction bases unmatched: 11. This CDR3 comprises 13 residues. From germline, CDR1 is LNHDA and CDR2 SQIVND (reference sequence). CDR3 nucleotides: TGTGCCAGCCTTGGACAGGGAGGGTACGGCTACACCTTC. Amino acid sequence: CASLGQGGYGYTF.